Below, 21 T cell receptor beta chains from the same sample are listed, as sequenced in a study of T-cell memory formation after mild COVID-19. Each CDR3 protein is one row after TCRdb ran MiXCR on the 5' RACE reads. Of about 540,000 distinct CDR3 sequences in the sample, about 20% were seen once. The sequencing input was PBMCs or a T cell subset sorted from them (not recorded which). These receptors were taken from an adult woman who had mild COVID-19 (a few samples of this study predate the infection). Cell type and time point are not known.

This clonotype has a count of ten or more. The V call is TRBV7-9, the J call TRBJ2-7, with 8 nucleotides matching TRBD1. Germline V gene sequence: CDR1 SEHNR, CDR2 FQNEAQ (reference sequence). V was clipped by 8 bases and J by 6 bases; unmatched bases: 9. This CDR3 has 13 amino acids. CDR3 region: CASLIGQGSEQYF. The CDR3 region has the DNA TGTGCCAGCTTAATCGGACAGGGATCCGAGCAGTACTTC.

The V and J genes are TRBV29-1 and TRBJ2-7; 14 nucleotides align to TRBD2. V was clipped by 4 bases and J by 0 bases; unmatched bases: 8. In germline, CDR1 is SQVTM, CDR2 ANQGSEA. The CDR3 is made up of 17 amino acids. The chain's CDR3 is CSVAPGLAGDLSYEQYF. Here the CDR3 DNA reads TGCAGCGTTGCCCCGGGACTAGCGGGAGACCTCTCCTACGAGCAGTACTTC.

By share of the sample, this clonotype is medium-sized (0.01 to 0.1%). The chain recombines TRBV5-1 with TRBJ1-5; TRBD1 matches at 7 bases. The CDR3 consists of 14 residues. Germline-derived CDR1 and CDR2 are SGHRS and YFSETQ. J was trimmed by 4 bases and V by 0 bases; bases with no gene match: 1. CDR3 residues: CASSLGDRNQPQHF. CDR3 sequence (DNA): TGCGCCAGCAGCTTGGGGGACAGAAATCAGCCCCAGCATTTT.

In its sample, this clonotype was seen many times. The chain carries TRBV7-9 and TRBJ2-7, with 9 positions matching TRBD1. The CDR3 spans 15 residues. The V and J ends lost 3 bases and 4 bases, in that order; junction bases with no gene match: 7. Germline lookup yields CDR1 SEHNR and CDR2 FQNEAQ (reference sequence). CDR3 region: CASSFPGQGNYEQYF. The CDR3 DNA reads as TGTGCCAGCAGCTTTCCGGGACAGGGTAATTACGAGCAGTACTTC. Looking up the rest from reference TRBV7-9 and TRBJ2-7 gives the full variable domain: DTGVSQNPRHKITKRGQNVTFRCDPISEHNRLYWYRQTLGQGPEFLTYFQNEAQLEKSRLLSDRFSAERPKGSFSTLEIQRTEQGDSAMYLCASSFPGQGNYEQYFGPGTRLTVT.

The rearrangement uses TRBV20-1 and TRBJ1-2, with 9 bases aligning to TRBD1. The CDR3 has 15 residues. Trimming at V came to 1 base and at J to 2 bases, leaving 5 bases not matched to a gene. The germline V gene has CDR1 DFQATT and CDR2 SNEGSKA (reference sequence). DNA of the CDR3: TGCAGTGCTAGAGTGCGGGACAGGGAGAACTATGGCTACACCTTC. Residues: CSARVRDRENYGYTF.

This rearrangement joins TRBV3-1 to TRBJ2-7, with D possibly matching TRBD1 (5 bases). This CDR3 has 15 residues. V was cut by 1 base and J by 4 bases, with 14 bases left in between. Germline V gives CDR1 LGHDT, CDR2 YNNKEL (reference sequence). The CDR3 protein is CASSQVGRGSYEQYF. DNA of the CDR3: TGTGCCAGCAGCCAAGTTGGTAGGGGCTCATACGAGCAGTACTTC.

This chain uses TRBV6-6 with TRBJ2-5, with a tentative D call TRBD2 (5 bases). V lost 0 bases to trimming and J lost 4 bases, with 15 bases between them. This CDR3 has 16 residues. Germline CDR1 and CDR2: MNHNY and SVGAGI (reference sequence). The DNA for the CDR3 is TGTGCCAGCAGTTACTCCCGGGGAGTACCAGGAGAGACCCAGTACTTC. Translated: CASSYSRGVPGETQYF.

The rearrangement links TRBV27 to TRBJ2-7, with 7 bases identical to TRBD1. V was pared by 7 bases and J by 2 bases, with 5 bases of the junction left unmatched. The length of the CDR3 is 13 residues. Germline CDR1 and CDR2: MNHEY and SMNVEV (reference sequence). DNA for the CDR3: TGTGCCAGCAAAATGCAGGGGGCCTACGAGCAGTACTTC. Amino acid sequence: CASKMQGAYEQYF.

This chain joins TRBV6-5 and TRBJ2-6; no firm D call. This CDR3 comprises 13 residues. The ends were cut back, 7 bases at V and 0 bases at J, with 4 bases in the middle. The germline gives CDR1 MNHEY, CDR2 SVGAGI. CDR3 in amino acids: CASTISGANVLTF. The DNA for the CDR3 is TGTGCCAGCACCATCTCTGGGGCCAACGTCCTGACTTTC.

V is TRBV11-2 and J is TRBJ2-5; TRBD1 aligns across 7 bases. The CDR3 spans 13 residues. The V and J ends lost 9 bases and 5 bases, in that order; junction bases with no gene match: 9. Looked up from germline, CDR1 is SGHAT and CDR2 is FQNNGV. CDR3: CARSRGTPETQYF. Here the CDR3 DNA reads TGTGCCAGAAGCAGGGGGACCCCGGAGACCCAGTACTTC.

CDR3 sequence reads: CSVEGGFDYGYTF. CDR3 coding DNA: TGCAGCGTTGAAGGGGGATTCGACTATGGCTACACCTTC. The V and J genes are TRBV29-1 and TRBJ1-2; D gene ambiguous. This CDR3 is built from 13 residues. Per germline, CDR1 SQVTM and CDR2 ANQGSEA. V gave up 1 base and J gave up 3 bases, with 9 bases separating them.

This clonotype appeared many times. The V call is TRBV20-1, the J call TRBJ2-3, with TRBD2 matching 10 bases. Germline lookup yields CDR1 DFQATT and CDR2 SNEGSKA (reference sequence). The CDR3 consists of 15 residues. V shed 3 bases and J 6 bases; nucleotides not matched to a gene: 9. CDR3 sequence: CSARNLAGGGDTQYF. The CDR3 DNA reads TGCAGTGCTAGGAACTTAGCGGGGGGAGGGGATACGCAGTATTTT.

This chain links TRBV20-1 with TRBJ2-5; 12 nucleotides align to TRBD1. Germline V CDR1 and CDR2: DFQATT, SNEGSKA (reference sequence). V shed 0 bases and J 4 bases; nucleotides not matched to a gene: 6. The CDR3 totals 16 residues. Here the CDR3 reads CSARDVGQGAPETQYF. The CDR3, as DNA: TGCAGTGCTAGAGATGTGGGACAGGGGGCTCCAGAGACCCAGTACTTC.

The chain is built from TRBV15 and TRBJ2-2; 10 bases fit TRBD1. This CDR3 spans 14 amino acids. Germline V gene lookup returns CDR1 LNHNV and CDR2 YYDKDF (reference sequence). Trimming removed 11 bases from V and 6 bases from J; junction bases left unmatched: 9. The CDR3 bases are TGTGCCGCAGGAGGGGACAGGGGATCCGGGGAGCTGTTTTTT. Translation gives CAAGGDRGSGELFF.

A few counts support this clonotype. V gene TRBV28 combines with J gene TRBJ2-3, with 9 bases that match TRBD1. Per the germline V gene, CDR1 is MDHEN and CDR2 is SYDVKM. Trimming took 8 bases from V and 6 from J; bases not matched to a gene: 15. The CDR3 is made up of 16 amino acids. In DNA, the CDR3 is TGTGCCAGCCGTACCCTCGGGACAGGGCTTTATGATACGCAGTATTTT. It translates to CASRTLGTGLYDTQYF.

This chain connects TRBV7-2 to TRBJ2-3, with 10 bases aligning to TRBD2. This CDR3 spans 17 amino acids. CDR1 SGHTA and CDR2 FQGNSA come from the germline V gene. V lost 2 bases and J lost 1; bases outside the gene matches: 6. DNA of the CDR3: TGTGCCAGCAGCTTATACCCTAGCGGGAGCGGCACAGATACGCAGTATTTT. Residues: CASSLYPSGSGTDTQYF.

The chain links TRBV5-1 to TRBJ2-1; 14 positions match TRBD2. Germline V gives CDR1 SGHRS, CDR2 YFSETQ. The CDR3 runs 14 residues. Trimming at V came to 6 bases and at J to 8 bases, leaving 4 bases not matched to a gene. The CDR3 DNA reads as TGCGCCAGCAACGGACTAGCGGGAGGTTATGAGCAGTTCTTC. Translation gives CASNGLAGGYEQFF.

This clonotype was counted a few times. The V call is TRBV5-1, the J call TRBJ1-1, with D unresolved. CDR1 and CDR2 (germline): SGHRS, YFSETQ. The CDR3 is made up of 14 amino acids. The ends were cut back, 3 bases at V and 8 bases at J, with 17 bases in the middle. In DNA form, the CDR3 reads TGCGCCAGCAGCTCGTCCTTGGAGGCCGGGGAAGCTTTCTTT. The encoded protein is CASSSSLEAGEAFF.

This clonotype was picked up a small number of times. This chain links TRBV4-2 with TRBJ2-1, with D unresolved. V lost 3 bases and J 5 bases, leaving 8 bases between the germline ends. Germline values: CDR1 LGHNA, CDR2 YNFKEQ. The length of the CDR3 is 13 residues. The CDR3 sequence is CASSHPKHNEQFF. For the CDR3, the DNA is TGTGCCAGCAGCCACCCTAAGCACAATGAGCAGTTCTTC.

The chain carries TRBV3-1 and TRBJ2-1; 12 bases are a match to TRBD2. V shed 1 base, J shed 7 bases, and the junction held 11 bases outside the gene matches. Germline CDR1 is LGHDT and CDR2 is YNNKEL (reference sequence). The CDR3 loop spans 18 amino acids. The CDR3 sequence is CASSQVGDASGRANEQFF. The CDR3 coding sequence is TGTGCCAGCAGCCAAGTCGGGGATGCTAGCGGGAGGGCGAATGAGCAGTTCTTC.

This clonotype was detected only a few times. The chain carries TRBV27 and TRBJ2-5, with no clear D. This CDR3 region has 13 residues. V lost 4 bases to trimming and J lost 0 bases, with 6 bases between them. Germline V gene data show CDR1 as MNHEY and CDR2 as SMNVEV (reference sequence). The CDR3 loop reads CASSSVYQETQYF. The CDR3 DNA reads TGTGCCAGCAGTTCGGTGTACCAAGAGACCCAGTACTTC.